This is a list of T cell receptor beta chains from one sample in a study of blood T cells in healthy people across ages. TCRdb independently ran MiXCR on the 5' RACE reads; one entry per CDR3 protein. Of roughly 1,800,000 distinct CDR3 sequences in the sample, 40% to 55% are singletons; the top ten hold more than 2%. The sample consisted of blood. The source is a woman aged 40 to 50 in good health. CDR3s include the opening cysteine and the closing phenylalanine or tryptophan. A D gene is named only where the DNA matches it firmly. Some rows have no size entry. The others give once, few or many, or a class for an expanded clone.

TGTGCCAGCAGTTACGAAGAAGGGTACGAGCAGTACTTC	CASSYEEGYEQYF	-	once	TRBJ2-7	TRBV6-5
TGCGCCAGCAGCCAAGGGAGTCTGCAGACCCAGTACTTC	CASSQGSLQTQYF	-	few	TRBJ2-5	TRBV4-3
TGTGCCAGCAGTTGGGGGCTACGTCCGGCCTACGAGCAGTACTTC	CASSWGLRPAYEQYF	-	-	TRBJ2-7	TRBV6-2/TRBV6-3
TGCGCCAGCAGCCAAGATCCTAGCGGGGGTTCCAAAAACATTCAGTACTTC	CASSQDPSGGSKNIQYF	TRBD2	few	TRBJ2-4	TRBV4-1
TGTGCCAGCAGCACTGGACTAGCGGATATCCAAGAGACCCAGTACTTC	CASSTGLADIQETQYF	TRBD2	few	TRBJ2-5	TRBV5-6
TGTGCCAGCACTAACCCGACAGTTAGCACAGATACGCAGTATTTT	CASTNPTVSTDTQYF	-	few	TRBJ2-3	TRBV18
TGTGCCAGCAGTTCTCAGAGACAGGCCTACGAGCAGTACTTC	CASSSQRQAYEQYF	-	few	TRBJ2-7	TRBV7-9
TGTGCCAGCAGTGCCGCTGGGGCGGGGGGGCCTCTAGTGCAGTACTTC	CASSAAGAGGPLVQYF	TRBD2	-	TRBJ2-7	TRBV28
TGTGCCACCCTCCCGAGATACGAGCAGTACTTC	CATLPRYEQYF	-	-	TRBJ2-7	TRBV6-5
TGTGCCAGCAGTTGCGGGGGGACCACTGAAGCTTTCTTT	CASSCGGTTEAFF	-	-	TRBJ1-1	TRBV6-5
TGTGCCAGCAGTTTCGACGAGCAGTACTTC	CASSFDEQYF	-	many	TRBJ2-7	TRBV28
TGTGCCAGCAGTTTGTTCGGGGTTCCGACAGGTGGAGAGACCCAGTACTTC	CASSLFGVPTGGETQYF	-	-	TRBJ2-5	TRBV28
TGTGCCAGCAGCAAACCCCGGGTCGTCTACAATGAGCAGTACTTC	CASSKPRVVYNEQYF	-	-	TRBJ2-7	TRBV21-1
TGCAGTGCTCCTCAGGGCCAGGGATTCAACTATGGCTACACCTTC	CSAPQGQGFNYGYTF	-	-	TRBJ1-2	TRBV20-1
TGCAGTGCTAGACCCTCTAGCGGGGGCTTCTACAATGAGCAGTTCTTC	CSARPSSGGFYNEQFF	TRBD2	few	TRBJ2-1	TRBV20-1
TGCGCCAGCAGTGCGCAATTTGGACAGCCATCCTACGAGCAGTACTTC	CASSAQFGQPSYEQYF	-	-	TRBJ2-7	TRBV10-2